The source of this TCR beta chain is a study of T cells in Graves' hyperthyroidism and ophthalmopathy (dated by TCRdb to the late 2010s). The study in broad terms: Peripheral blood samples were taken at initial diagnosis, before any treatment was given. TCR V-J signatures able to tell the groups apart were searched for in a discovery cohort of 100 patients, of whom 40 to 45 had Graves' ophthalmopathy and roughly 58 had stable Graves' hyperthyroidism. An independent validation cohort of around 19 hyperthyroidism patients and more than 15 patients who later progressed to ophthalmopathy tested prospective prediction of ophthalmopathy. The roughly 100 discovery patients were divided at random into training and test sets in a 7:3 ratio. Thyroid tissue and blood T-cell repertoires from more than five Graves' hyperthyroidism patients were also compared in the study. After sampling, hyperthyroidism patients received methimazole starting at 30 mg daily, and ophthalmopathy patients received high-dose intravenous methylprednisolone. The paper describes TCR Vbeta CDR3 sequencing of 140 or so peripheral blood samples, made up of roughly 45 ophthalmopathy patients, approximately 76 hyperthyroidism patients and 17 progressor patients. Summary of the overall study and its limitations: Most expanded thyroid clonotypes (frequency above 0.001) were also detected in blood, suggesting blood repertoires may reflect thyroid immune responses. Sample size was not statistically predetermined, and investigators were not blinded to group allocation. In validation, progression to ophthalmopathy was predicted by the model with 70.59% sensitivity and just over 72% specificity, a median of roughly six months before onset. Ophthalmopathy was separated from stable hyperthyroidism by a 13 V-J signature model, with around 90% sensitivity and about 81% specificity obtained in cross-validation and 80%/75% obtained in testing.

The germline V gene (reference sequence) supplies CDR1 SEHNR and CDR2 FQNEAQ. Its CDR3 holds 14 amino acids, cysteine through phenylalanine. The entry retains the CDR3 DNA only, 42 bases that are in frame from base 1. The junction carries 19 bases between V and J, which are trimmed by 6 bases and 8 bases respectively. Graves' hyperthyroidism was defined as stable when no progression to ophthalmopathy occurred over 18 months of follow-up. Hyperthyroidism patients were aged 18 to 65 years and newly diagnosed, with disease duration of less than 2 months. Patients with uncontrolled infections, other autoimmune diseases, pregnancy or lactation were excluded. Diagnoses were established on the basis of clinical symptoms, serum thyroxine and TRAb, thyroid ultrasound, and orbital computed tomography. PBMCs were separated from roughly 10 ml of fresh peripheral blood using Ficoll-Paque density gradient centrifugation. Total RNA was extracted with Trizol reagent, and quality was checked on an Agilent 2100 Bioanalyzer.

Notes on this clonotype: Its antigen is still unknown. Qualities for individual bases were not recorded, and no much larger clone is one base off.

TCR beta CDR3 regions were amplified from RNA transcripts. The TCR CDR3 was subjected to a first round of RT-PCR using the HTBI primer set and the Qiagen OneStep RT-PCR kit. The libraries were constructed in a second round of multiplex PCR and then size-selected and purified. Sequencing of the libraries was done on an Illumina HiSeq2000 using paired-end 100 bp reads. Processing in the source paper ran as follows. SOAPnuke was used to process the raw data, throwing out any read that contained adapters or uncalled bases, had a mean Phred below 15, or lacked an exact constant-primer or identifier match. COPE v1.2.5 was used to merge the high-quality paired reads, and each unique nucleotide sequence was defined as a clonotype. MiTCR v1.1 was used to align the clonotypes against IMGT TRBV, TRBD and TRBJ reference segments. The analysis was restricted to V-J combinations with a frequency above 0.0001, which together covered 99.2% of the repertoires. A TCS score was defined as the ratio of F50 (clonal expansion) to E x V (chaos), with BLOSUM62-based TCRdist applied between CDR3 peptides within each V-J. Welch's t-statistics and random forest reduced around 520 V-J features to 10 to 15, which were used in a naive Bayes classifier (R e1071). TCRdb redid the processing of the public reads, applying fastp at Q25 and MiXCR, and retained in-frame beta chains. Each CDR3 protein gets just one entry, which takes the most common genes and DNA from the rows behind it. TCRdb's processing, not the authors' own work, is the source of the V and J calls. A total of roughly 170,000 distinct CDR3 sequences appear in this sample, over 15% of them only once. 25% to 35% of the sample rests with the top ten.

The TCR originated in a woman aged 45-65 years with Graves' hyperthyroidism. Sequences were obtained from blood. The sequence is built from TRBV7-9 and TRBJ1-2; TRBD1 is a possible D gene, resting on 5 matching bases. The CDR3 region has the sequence CASSLPGYPEGYTF. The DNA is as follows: TGTGCCAGCAGTTTACCAGGGTATCCGGAAGGCTACACCTTC.